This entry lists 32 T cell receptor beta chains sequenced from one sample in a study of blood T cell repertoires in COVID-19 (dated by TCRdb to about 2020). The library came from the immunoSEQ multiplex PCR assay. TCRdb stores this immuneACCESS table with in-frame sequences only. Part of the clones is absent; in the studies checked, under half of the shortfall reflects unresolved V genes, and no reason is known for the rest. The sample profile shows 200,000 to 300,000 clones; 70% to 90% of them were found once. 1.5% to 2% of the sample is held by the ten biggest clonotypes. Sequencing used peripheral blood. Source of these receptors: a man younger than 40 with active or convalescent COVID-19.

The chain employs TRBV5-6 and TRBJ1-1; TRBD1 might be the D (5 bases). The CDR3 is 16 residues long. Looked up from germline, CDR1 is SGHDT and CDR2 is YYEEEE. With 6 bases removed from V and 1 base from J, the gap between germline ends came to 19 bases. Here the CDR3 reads CASNGGLTQGNTEAFF. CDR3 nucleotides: TGTGCCAGCAACGGGGGTTTGACGCAGGGGAACACTGAAGCTTTCTTT.

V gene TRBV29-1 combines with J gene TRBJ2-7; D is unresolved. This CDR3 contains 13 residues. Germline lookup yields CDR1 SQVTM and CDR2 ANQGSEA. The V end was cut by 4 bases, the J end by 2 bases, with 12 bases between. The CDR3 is CSVGETSTYEQYF. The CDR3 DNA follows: TGCAGCGTTGGAGAGACAAGTACCTACGAGCAGTACTTC.

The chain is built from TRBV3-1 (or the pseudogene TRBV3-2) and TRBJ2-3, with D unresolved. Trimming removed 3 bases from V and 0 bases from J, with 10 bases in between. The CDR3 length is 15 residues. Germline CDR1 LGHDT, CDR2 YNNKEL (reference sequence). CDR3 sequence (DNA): TGTGCCAGCAGCCAGACTCCTACTAGCACAGATACGCAGTATTTT. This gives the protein CASSQTPTSTDTQYF.

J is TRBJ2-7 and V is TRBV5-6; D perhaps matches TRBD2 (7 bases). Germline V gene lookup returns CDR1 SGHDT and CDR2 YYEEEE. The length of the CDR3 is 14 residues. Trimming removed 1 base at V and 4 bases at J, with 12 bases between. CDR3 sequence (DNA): TGTGCCAGCAGCTTGACGGGGGGCACTTACGAGCAGTACTTC. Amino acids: CASSLTGGTYEQYF.

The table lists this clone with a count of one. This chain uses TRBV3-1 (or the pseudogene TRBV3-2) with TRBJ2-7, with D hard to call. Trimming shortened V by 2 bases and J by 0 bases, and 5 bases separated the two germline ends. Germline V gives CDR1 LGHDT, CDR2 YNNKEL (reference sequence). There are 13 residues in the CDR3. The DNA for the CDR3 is TGTGCCAGCAGCCAACTACCCTCCTACGAGCAGTACTTC. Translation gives CASSQLPSYEQYF.

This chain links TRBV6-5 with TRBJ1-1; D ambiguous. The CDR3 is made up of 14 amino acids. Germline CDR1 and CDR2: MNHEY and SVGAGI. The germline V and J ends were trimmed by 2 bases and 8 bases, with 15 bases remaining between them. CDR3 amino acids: CASSYTPTKPEAFF. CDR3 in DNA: TGTGCCAGCAGTTACACCCCTACCAAACCCGAAGCTTTCTTT.

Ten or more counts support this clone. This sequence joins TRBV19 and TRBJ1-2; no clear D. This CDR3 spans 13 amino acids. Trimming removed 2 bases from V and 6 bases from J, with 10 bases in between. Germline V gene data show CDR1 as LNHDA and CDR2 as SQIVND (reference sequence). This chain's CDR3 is CASSITALDGYTF. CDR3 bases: TGTGCCAGTAGTATAACAGCTTTAGATGGCTACACCTTC.

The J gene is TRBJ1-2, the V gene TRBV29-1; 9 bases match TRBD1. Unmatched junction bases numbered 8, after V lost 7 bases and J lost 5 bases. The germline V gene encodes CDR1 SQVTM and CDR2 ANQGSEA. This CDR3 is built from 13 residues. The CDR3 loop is CSAIGQGNYGYTF. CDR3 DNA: TGCAGCGCCATAGGACAGGGGAATTATGGCTACACCTTC.

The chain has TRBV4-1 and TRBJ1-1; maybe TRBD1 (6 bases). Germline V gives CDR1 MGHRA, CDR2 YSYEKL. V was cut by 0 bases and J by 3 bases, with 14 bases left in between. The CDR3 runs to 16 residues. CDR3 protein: CASSQDRGGGHTEAFF. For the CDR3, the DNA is TGCGCCAGCAGCCAAGATCGAGGGGGTGGGCACACTGAAGCTTTCTTT.

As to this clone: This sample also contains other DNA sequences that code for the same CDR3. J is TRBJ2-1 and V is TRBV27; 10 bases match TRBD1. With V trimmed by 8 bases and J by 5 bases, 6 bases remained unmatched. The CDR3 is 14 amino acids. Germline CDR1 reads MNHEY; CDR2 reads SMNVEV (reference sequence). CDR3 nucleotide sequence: TGTGCCAGCGGGGACAGGGGACCCAACAATGAGCAGTTCTTC. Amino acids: CASGDRGPNNEQFF.

The CDR3 here is CASSSERTGRPPYGYTF. Written as DNA, the CDR3 is TGTGCCAGCAGCTCAGAAAGGACAGGCCGACCTCCCTATGGCTACACCTTC. The chain combines TRBV13 with TRBJ1-2, with 7 bases lining up with TRBD1. CDR3 length: 17 amino acids. Trimming took 4 bases from V and 4 from J; bases not matched to a gene: 15. Germline V gene lookup returns CDR1 PRHDT and CDR2 FYEKMQ (reference sequence).

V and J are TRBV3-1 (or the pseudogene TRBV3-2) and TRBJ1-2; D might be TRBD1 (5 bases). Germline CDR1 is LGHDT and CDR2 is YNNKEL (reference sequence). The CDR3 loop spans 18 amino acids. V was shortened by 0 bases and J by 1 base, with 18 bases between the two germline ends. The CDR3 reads CASSQESLRGAFNYGYTF. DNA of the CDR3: TGTGCCAGCAGCCAAGAATCCTTACGCGGGGCCTTTAACTATGGCTACACCTTC.

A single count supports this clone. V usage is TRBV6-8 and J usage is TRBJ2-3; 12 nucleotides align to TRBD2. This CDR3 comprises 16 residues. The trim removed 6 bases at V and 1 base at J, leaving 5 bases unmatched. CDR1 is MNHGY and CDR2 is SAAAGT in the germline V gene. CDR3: CASSQRLAGGTDTQYF. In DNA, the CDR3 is TGTGCCAGCAGCCAAAGACTAGCGGGGGGCACAGATACGCAGTATTTT.

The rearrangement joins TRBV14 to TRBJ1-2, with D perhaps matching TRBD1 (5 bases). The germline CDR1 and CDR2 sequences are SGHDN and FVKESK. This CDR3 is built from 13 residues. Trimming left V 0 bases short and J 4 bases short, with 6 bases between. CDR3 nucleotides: TGTGCCAGCAGCCAAGAGGGGCTCTATGGCTACACCTTC. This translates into CASSQEGLYGYTF.

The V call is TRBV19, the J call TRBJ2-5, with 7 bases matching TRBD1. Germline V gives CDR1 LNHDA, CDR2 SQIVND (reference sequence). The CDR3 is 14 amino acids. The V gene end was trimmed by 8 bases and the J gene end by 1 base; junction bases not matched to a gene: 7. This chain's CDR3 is CASCPDRLQETQYF. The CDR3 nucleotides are TGTGCCAGTTGCCCGGACAGGCTCCAAGAGACCCAGTACTTC. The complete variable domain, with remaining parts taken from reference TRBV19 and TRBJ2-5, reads DGGITQSPKYLFRKEGQNVTLSCEQNLNHDAMYWYRQDPGQGLRLIYYSQIVNDFQKGDIAEGYSVSREKKESFPLTVTSAQKNPTAFYLCASCPDRLQETQYFGPGTRLLVL.

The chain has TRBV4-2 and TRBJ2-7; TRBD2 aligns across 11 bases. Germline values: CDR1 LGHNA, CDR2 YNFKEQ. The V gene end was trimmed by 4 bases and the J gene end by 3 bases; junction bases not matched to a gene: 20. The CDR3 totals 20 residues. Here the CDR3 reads CASSPEMGRASGGRDYEQYF. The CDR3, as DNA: TGTGCCAGCAGCCCTGAAATGGGGCGGGCTAGCGGGGGGCGAGACTACGAGCAGTACTTC.

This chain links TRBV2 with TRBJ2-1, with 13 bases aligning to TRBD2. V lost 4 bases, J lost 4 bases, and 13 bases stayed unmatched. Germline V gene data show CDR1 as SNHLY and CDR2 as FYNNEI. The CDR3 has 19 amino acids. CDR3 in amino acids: CASSAGLAGRNNEYNEQFF. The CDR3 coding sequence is TGTGCCAGCAGTGCGGGACTAGCGGGGCGGAACAACGAATACAATGAGCAGTTCTTC.

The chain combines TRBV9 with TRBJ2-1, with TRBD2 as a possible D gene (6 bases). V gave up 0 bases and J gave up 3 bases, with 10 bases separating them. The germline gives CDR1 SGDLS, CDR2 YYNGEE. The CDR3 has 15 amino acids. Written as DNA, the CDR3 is TGTGCCAGCAGCGTAGCACCGGGACTCTACAATGAGCAGTTCTTC. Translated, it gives CASSVAPGLYNEQFF.

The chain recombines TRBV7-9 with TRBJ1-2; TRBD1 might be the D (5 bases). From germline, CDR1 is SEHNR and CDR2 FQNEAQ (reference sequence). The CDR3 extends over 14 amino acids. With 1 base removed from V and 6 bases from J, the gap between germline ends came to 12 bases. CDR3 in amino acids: CASSLVLDNNGYTF. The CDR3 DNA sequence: TGTGCCAGCAGCTTAGTTCTGGACAATAATGGCTACACCTTC.

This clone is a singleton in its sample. DNA for the CDR3: TGTGCCATAATCTCTGGGGCCAACGTCCTGACTTTC. This codes for CAIISGANVLTF. This chain links TRBV24-1 with TRBJ2-6; D is unclear. The germline V gene has CDR1 KGHDR and CDR2 SFDVKD. The CDR3 runs 12 residues. Trimming took 11 bases from V and 0 from J, leaving 4 bases between them.

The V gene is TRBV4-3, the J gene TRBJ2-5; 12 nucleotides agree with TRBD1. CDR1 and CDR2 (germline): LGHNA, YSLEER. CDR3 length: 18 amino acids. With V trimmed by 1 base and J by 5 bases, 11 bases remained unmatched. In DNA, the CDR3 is TGCGCCAGCAGCCAAGTTCTATATGGGACAGGGGGCTCGGAGACCCAGTACTTC. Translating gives CASSQVLYGTGGSETQYF.

CDR3 nucleotides: TGTGCCAGCAGCTTAGGTTATAGCAATCAGCCCCAGCATTTT. Encoded protein: CASSLGYSNQPQHF. The chain carries TRBV7-9 and TRBJ1-5; D is unclear. Germline V gives CDR1 SEHNR, CDR2 FQNEAQ (reference sequence). Trimming removed 1 base from V and 0 bases from J, with 4 bases in between. The CDR3 extends over 14 amino acids. The full variable domain, rest sourced from reference TRBV7-9 and TRBJ1-5, is DTGVSQNPRHKITKRGQNVTFRCDPISEHNRLYWYRQTLGQGPEFLTYFQNEAQLEKSRLLSDRFSAERPKGSFSTLEIQRTEQGDSAMYLCASSLGYSNQPQHFGDGTRLSIL.

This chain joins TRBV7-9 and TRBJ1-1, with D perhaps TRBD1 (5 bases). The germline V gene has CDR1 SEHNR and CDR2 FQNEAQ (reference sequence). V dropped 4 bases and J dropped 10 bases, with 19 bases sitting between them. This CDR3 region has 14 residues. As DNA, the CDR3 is TGTGCCAGCAGCTCCCCCGACAGTTTGGATCGAGCTTTCTTT. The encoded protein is CASSSPDSLDRAFF.

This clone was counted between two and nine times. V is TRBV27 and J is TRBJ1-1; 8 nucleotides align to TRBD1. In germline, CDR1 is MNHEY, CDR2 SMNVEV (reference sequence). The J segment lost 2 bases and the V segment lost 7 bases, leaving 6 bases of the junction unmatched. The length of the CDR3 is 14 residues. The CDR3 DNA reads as TGTGCCAGCAACGACAGGGGACCCAACACTGAAGCTTTCTTT. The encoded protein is CASNDRGPNTEAFF.

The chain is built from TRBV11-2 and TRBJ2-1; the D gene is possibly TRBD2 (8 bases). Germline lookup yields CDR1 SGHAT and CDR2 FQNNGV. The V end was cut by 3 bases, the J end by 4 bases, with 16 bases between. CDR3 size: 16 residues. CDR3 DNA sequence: TGTGCCAGCAGCTTCCCCGGGAGGGGGCAGTACAATGAGCAGTTCTTC. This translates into CASSFPGRGQYNEQFF.

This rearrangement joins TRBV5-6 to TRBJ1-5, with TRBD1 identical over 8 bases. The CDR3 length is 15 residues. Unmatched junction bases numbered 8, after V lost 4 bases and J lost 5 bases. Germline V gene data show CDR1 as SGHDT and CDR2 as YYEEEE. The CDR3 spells CASSLSDRGYQPQHF. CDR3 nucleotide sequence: TGTGCCAGCAGCCTCAGTGACAGGGGATATCAGCCCCAGCATTTT.

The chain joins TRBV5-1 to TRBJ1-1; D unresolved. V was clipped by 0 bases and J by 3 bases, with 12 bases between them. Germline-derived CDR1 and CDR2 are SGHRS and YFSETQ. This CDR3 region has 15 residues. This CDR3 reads CASSLAQGRDTEAFF. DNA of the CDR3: TGCGCCAGCAGCTTGGCTCAAGGGAGGGACACTGAAGCTTTCTTT.

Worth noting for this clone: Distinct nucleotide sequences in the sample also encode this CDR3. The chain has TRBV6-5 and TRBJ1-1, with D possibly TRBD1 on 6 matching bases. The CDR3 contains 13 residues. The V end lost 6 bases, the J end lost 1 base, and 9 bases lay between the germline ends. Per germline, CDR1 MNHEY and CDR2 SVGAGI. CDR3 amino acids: CASSRQANTEAFF. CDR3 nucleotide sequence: TGTGCCAGCAGCCGACAGGCGAACACTGAAGCTTTCTTT.

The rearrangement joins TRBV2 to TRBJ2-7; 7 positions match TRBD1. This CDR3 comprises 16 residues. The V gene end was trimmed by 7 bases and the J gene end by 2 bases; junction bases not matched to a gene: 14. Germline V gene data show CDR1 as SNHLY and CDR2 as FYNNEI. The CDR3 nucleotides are TGTGCCAGCACCCCAGAGGGACAGTTTGGAACCTACGAGCAGTACTTC. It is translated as CASTPEGQFGTYEQYF.

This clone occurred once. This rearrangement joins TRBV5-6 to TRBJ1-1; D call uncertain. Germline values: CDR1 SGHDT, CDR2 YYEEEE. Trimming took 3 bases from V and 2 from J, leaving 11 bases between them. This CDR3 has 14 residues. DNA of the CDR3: TGTGCCAGCAGCTGGGCAGTCTCAAACACTGAAGCTTTCTTT. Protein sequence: CASSWAVSNTEAFF.

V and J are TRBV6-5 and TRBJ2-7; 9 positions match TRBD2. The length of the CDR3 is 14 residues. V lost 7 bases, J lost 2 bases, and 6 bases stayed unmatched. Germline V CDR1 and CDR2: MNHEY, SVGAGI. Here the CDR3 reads CASTKTSGPYEQYF. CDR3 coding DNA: TGTGCCAGCACCAAGACTAGCGGTCCCTACGAGCAGTACTTC.

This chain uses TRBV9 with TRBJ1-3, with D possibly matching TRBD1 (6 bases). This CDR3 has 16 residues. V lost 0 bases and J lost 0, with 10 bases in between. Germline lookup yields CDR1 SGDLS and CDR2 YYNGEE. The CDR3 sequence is CASSVVGGPSGNTIYF. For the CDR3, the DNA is TGTGCCAGCAGCGTAGTGGGGGGGCCCTCTGGAAACACCATATATTTT.